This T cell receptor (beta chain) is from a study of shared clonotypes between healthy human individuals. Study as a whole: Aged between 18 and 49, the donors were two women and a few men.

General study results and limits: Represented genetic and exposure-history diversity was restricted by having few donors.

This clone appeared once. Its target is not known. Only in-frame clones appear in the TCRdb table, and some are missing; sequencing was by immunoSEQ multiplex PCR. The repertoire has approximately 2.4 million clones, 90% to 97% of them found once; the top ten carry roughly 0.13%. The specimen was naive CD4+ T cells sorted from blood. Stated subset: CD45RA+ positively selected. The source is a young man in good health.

This CDR3 is CASSVQASSYEQYF. CDR3 nucleotides: TGTGCCAGCAGCGTACAGGCAAGCTCCTACGAGCAGTACTTC. This chain links TRBV9 with TRBJ2-7, with D hard to call. Trimming stripped 1 base from V and 0 bases from J, with 8 bases between. The CDR3 sequence is 14 residues long. Germline V gene data show CDR1 as SGDLS and CDR2 as YYNGEE.